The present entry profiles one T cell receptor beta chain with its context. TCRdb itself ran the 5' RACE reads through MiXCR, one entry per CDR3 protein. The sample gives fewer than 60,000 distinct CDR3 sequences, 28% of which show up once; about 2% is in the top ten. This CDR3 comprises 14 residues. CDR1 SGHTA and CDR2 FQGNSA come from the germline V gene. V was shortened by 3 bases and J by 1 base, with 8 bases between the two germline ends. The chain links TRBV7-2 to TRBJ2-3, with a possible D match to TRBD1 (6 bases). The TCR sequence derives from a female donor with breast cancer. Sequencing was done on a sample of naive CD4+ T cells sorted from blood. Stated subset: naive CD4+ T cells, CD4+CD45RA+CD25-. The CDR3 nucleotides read TGTGCCAGCAGCTTGCGACAGGGCACAGATACGCAGTATTTT. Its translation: CASSLRQGTDTQYF.